These T cell receptor beta chains were read from a single sample in a study of blood T cells in healthy people across ages. TCRdb ran MiXCR on the 5' RACE reads and lists one entry per CDR3 protein. Among nearly 1 million distinct CDR3 sequences, 51% were seen once, and the ten largest hold about 21%. Sequenced: blood. Source of these receptors: a woman aged 55-75 years in good health. CDR3s include the opening cysteine and the closing phenylalanine or tryptophan. D genes are given only for firm matches. The size of a clone is reported for some rows only, either as once, few or many, or as a class for expanded clones.

d_call	clone_size	j_call	v_call	cdr3_length	cdr3_aa	cdr3_nt
.	.	TRBJ2-1	TRBV4-2	14	CASSQDFGDREQFF	TGTGCCAGCAGCCAAGATTTTGGGGATCGGGAGCAGTTCTTC
.	few	TRBJ2-7	TRBV29-1	13	CSVPGANAYEQYF	TGCAGCGTACCAGGAGCGAACGCCTACGAGCAGTACTTC
TRBD2	.	TRBJ2-1	TRBV6-2/TRBV6-3	17	CASRRGLSGSSGNEQFF	TGTGCCAGCAGAAGGGGGCTTAGCGGGAGTTCTGGGAATGAGCAGTTCTTC
TRBD1	.	TRBJ2-5	TRBV5-1	17	CASSLGQGPHLLETQYF	TGCGCCAGCAGCTTGGGACAGGGTCCCCATCTTCTGGAGACCCAGTACTTC
.	.	TRBJ2-5	TRBV2	13	CASSESMLNEQYF	TGTGCCAGCAGTGAAAGTATGCTCAATGAGCAGTACTTC
TRBD2	few	TRBJ2-7	TRBV20-1	14	CSARETSGSHEQYF	TGCAGTGCTAGGGAGACTAGCGGGAGCCACGAGCAGTACTTC
TRBD1	.	TRBJ2-3	TRBV7-9	15	CASSKQTGGGDTQYF	TGTGCCAGCAGCAAACAGACAGGGGGTGGAGATACGCAGTATTTT
.	once	TRBJ2-5	TRBV20-1	12	CSASWAGETQYF	TGCAGTGCCAGCTGGGCGGGGGAGACCCAGTACTTC
.	.	TRBJ1-5	TRBV12-3/TRBV12-4	14	CASSTGEDNQPQHF	TGTGCCAGCAGTACAGGAGAGGACAATCAGCCCCAGCATTTT
.	.	TRBJ2-7	TRBV29-1	12	CSVRTDDYEQYF	TGCAGCGTCAGGACAGACGACTACGAGCAGTACTTC
.	.	TRBJ2-4	TRBV27	15	CASSLAGSPYVEQYF	TGTGCCAGCAGTTTGGCCGGGAGCCCCTACGTTGAGCAGTACTTC
TRBD2	once	TRBJ2-7	TRBV6-1	15	CASSEGSSGTYEQYF	TGTGCCAGCAGTGAAGGGTCTAGCGGGACCTACGAGCAGTACTTC
TRBD1	few	TRBJ1-6	TRBV27	14	CASNLQGGNSPLHF	TGTGCCAGCAACCTACAGGGGGGCAATTCACCCCTCCACTTT
TRBD2	.	TRBJ2-1	TRBV28	15	CASSLGGRDYNEQFF	TGTGCCAGCAGTTTAGGCGGGAGGGACTACAATGAGCAGTTCTTC
.	.	TRBJ1-1	TRBV29-1	12	CSARWATTEAFF	TGCAGCGCGCGGTGGGCTACCACTGAAGCTTTCTTT
TRBD1	.	TRBJ1-4	TRBV4-1	17	CASSQVGTVATNEKLFF	TGCGCCAGCAGCCAAGTCGGGACAGTTGCAACTAATGAAAAACTGTTTTTT
TRBD1	.	TRBJ2-7	TRBV6-5	14	CASSRAGGYYEQYF	TGTGCCAGCAGTAGGGCAGGGGGTTATTACGAGCAGTACTTC
.	few	TRBJ2-3	TRBV15	15	CATSPRSPRADTQYF	TGTGCCACCAGTCCACGGAGCCCCAGGGCAGATACGCAGTATTTT
TRBD2	.	TRBJ2-3	TRBV28	17	CAFPQGLAGGLTDTQYF	TGTGCCTTCCCTCAGGGACTAGCGGGAGGCCTCACAGATACGCAGTATTTT
.	few	TRBJ1-4	TRBV7-9	12	CASSYGFEKLFF	TGTGCCAGCAGCTATGGCTTTGAAAAACTGTTTTTT
.	.	TRBJ1-5	TRBV2	12	CASSIKLRPQHF	TGTGCCAGCAGCATCAAGCTTCGGCCCCAGCATTTT
.	.	TRBJ2-2	TRBV27	17	CASTIASGRGRVGELFF	TGTGCCAGCACGATAGCTTCGGGGAGGGGGCGCGTCGGGGAGCTGTTTTTT